Detailed here is one T cell receptor (beta chain). The data derive from a study of T cells in Graves' hyperthyroidism and ophthalmopathy. Amplified TCR beta CDR3 regions derived from RNA transcripts. A set of HTBI primers served as the primers for a first-round RT-PCR of the TCR CDR3. TCRdb redid the calling of the multiplex PCR reads with MiXCR, one entry per CDR3 protein. The data hold about 300,000 distinct CDR3 sequences, with around a fifth observed a single time. V gave up 3 bases and J gave up 5 bases; unmatched junction bases: 15. This CDR3 has 18 residues. Per germline, CDR1 DFQATT and CDR2 SNEGSKA (reference sequence).

Sequenced: blood. The chain employs TRBV20-1 and TRBJ2-5, with 13 positions matching TRBD2. This receptor was taken from a man aged 50-60 years with Graves' ophthalmopathy. The DNA of the CDR3 is TGCAGTGCTAGTCGCGTGGGGACTAGCGGGGTTCTTGAGGAGACCCAGTACTTC. It codes for CSASRVGTSGVLEETQYF.